The subject of this entry is one T cell receptor beta chain. Its matching antigen is unknown. The data belong to a study of blood T cells in healthy people across ages. Whole-study context: Using template switching, researchers captured about one barcoded beta molecule for each two T cells. General study results and limits: A roughly linear fall in TCR beta diversity per million T cells was seen with increasing age.

The germline CDR1 and CDR2 sequences are DFQATT and SNEGSKA (reference sequence). V lost 2 bases, J lost 2 bases, and 7 bases lay in between. The CDR3 is made up of 14 amino acids. For the second PCR, which ran for about 6 to 11 cycles, a sample-barcoded 5' primer and a J-beta primer mix were used. A 12-random-nucleotide template-switch adaptor tagged each cDNA molecule. MiXCR, run by TCRdb on the 5' RACE reads, gives a single entry per CDR3 protein. Found here are about 1.8 million distinct CDR3 sequences, roughly 52% of them singletons; the top ten hold over 2%. The J gene is TRBJ1-6, the V gene TRBV20-1; perhaps TRBD1 as D (5 bases). The sample consisted of blood. The TCR originated in a middle-aged woman in good health. The CDR3 nucleotides are TGCAGTGCTAGAAGGGACCCCTATAATTCACCCCTCCACTTT. It translates to CSARRDPYNSPLHF.